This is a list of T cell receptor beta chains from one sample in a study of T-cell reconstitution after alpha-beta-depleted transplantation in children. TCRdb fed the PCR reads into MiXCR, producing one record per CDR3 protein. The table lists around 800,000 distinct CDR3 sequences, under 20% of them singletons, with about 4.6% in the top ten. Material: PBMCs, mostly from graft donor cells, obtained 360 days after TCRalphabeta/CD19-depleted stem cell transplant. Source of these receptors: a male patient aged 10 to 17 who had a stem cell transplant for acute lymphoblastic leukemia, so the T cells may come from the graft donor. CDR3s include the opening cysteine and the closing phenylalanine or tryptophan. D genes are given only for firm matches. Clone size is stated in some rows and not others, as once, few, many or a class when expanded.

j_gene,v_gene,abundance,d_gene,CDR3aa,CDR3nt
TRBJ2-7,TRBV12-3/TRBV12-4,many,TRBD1,CASSKGQSYEQYF,TGTGCCAGCAGTAAGGGACAGAGTTACGAGCAGTACTTC
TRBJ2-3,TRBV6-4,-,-,CASSDPPRRSTDTQYF,TGTGCCAGCAGTGACCCCCCCCGCCGGAGCACAGATACGCAGTATTTT
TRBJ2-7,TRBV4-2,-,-,CASSRGRGMDEQYF,TGTGCCAGCAGCCGAGGGCGGGGTATGGACGAGCAGTACTTC
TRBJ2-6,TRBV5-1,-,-,CASSLRAIGANVLTF,TGCGCCAGCAGCTTGCGGGCCATTGGGGCCAACGTCCTGACTTTC
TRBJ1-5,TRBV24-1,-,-,CATSATGTPYQPQHF,TGTGCCACCAGTGCCACCGGGACACCATATCAGCCCCAGCATTTT
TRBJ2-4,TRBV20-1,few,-,CSARDFTGVKNIQYF,TGCAGTGCTAGAGATTTTACAGGAGTTAAAAACATTCAGTACTTC
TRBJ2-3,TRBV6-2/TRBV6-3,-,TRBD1,CASRPLEGANWDSSDTQYF,TGTGCCAGCAGGCCTCTGGAAGGGGCCAATTGGGACAGCTCAGATACGCAGTATTTT
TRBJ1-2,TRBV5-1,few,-,CASSLARKGYLNYGYTF,TGCGCCAGCAGCTTGGCCCGGAAAGGGTATTTGAACTATGGCTACACCTTC
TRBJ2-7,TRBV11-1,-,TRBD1,CASSLRTGRYSYEQYF,TGTGCCAGCAGCCTCCGGACAGGGAGATACTCCTACGAGCAGTACTTC
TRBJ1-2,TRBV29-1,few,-,CSVEEGSNYGYTF,TGCAGCGTTGAGGAGGGTTCGAACTATGGCTACACCTTC
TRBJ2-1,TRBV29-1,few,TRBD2,CSVEWTSGNNEQFF,TGCAGCGTTGAGTGGACTAGCGGGAACAATGAGCAGTTCTTC
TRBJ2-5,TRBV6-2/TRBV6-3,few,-,CASSYSWRAGWETQYF,TGTGCCAGCAGTTACTCCTGGAGGGCGGGATGGGAGACCCAGTACTTC
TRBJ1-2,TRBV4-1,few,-,CASSPPVGGYTF,TGCGCCAGCAGCCCGCCCGTCGGGGGCTACACCTTC
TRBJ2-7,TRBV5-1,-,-,CASSLEVAADEQYF,TGCGCCAGCAGCTTGGAGGTTGCAGCGGACGAGCAGTACTTC
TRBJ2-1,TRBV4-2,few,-,CASSQALAIGNEQFF,TGTGCCAGCAGCCAAGCCTTAGCGATTGGAAATGAGCAGTTCTTC
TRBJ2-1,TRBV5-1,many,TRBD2,CASSRGLAGGYNEQFF,TGCGCCAGCAGCCGGGGACTAGCGGGAGGGTACAATGAGCAGTTCTTC
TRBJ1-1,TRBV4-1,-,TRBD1,CASTKGWDRRNTEAFF,TGCGCCAGCACAAAAGGGTGGGACAGGAGGAACACTGAAGCTTTCTTT
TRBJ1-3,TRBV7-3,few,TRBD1,CASSSTGRNTIYF,TGTGCCAGCAGCTCGACAGGGAGGAACACCATATATTTT
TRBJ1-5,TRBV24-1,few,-,CATSDGERQPQHF,TGTGCCACCAGTGATGGGGAACGGCAGCCCCAGCATTTT
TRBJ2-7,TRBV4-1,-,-,CASSLSLGRSYEQYF,TGCGCCAGCAGCCTTTCCCTCGGCCGATCCTACGAGCAGTACTTC
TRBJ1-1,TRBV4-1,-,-,CASRASRTEAFF,TGCGCCAGCAGGGCCAGTCGCACTGAAGCTTTCTTT
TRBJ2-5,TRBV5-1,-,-,CASSSNRGGETQYF,TGCGCCAGCAGCTCGAACAGGGGAGGAGAGACCCAGTACTTC
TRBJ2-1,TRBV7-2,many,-,CASSFERDYEQFF,TGTGCCAGCAGCTTTGAACGGGATTATGAGCAGTTCTTC
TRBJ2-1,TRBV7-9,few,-,CASSTTINEQFF,TGTGCCAGCAGCACGACCATCAATGAGCAGTTCTTC
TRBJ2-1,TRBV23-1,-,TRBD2,CASSQGFPEPFPGLAGPGRGEQFF,TGCGCCAGCAGTCAAGGGTTCCCCGAACCATTTCCGGGACTAGCGGGCCCCGGGAGGGGCGAGCAGTTCTTC
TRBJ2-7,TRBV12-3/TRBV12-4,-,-,CASSPGLRNYEQYF,TGTGCCAGCAGCCCCGGACTGAGGAACTACGAGCAGTACTTC
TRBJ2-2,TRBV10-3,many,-,CAISERVTSPGTGELFF,TGTGCCATCAGTGAGAGGGTCACAAGCCCCGGCACCGGGGAGCTGTTTTTT
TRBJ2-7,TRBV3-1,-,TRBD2,CASTLRLASHEQYF,TGTGCCAGCACCCTCCGACTAGCATCCCACGAGCAGTACTTC